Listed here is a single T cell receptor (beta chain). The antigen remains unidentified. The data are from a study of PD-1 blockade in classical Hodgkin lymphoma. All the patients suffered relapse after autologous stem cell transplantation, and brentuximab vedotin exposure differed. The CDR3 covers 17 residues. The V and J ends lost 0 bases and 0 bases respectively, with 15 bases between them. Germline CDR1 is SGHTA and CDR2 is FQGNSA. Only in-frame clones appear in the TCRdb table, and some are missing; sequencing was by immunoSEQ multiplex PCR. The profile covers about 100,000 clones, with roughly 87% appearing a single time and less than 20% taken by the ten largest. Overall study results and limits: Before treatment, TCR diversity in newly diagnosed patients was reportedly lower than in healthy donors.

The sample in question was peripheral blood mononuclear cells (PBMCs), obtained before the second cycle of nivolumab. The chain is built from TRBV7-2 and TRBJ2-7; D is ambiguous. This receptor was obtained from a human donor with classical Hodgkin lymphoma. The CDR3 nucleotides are TGTGCCAGCAGCTTAGCGGCGGCGGCGCCTAGCTCCTACGAGCAGTACTTC. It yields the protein CASSLAAAAPSSYEQYF. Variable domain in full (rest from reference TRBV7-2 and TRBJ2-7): GAGVSQSPSNKVTEKGKDVELRCDPISGHTALYWYRQSLGQGLEFLIYFQGNSAPDKSGLPSDRFSAERTGGSVSTLTIQRTQQEDSAVYLCASSLAAAAPSSYEQYFGPGTRLTVT.